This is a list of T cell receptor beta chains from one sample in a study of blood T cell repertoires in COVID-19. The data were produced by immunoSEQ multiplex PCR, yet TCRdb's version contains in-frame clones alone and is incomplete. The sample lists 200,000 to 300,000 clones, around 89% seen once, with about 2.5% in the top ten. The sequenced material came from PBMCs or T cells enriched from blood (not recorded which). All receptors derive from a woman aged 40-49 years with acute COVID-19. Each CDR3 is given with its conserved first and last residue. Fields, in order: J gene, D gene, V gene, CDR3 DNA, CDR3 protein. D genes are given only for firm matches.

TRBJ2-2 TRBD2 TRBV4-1 TGCGCCAGCAGCCAATGGACTAGCGGGGCGAACACCGGGGAGCTGTTTTTT CASSQWTSGANTGELFF
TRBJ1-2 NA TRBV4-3 TGCGCCAGCAGCCAAGCGACTGATACTAACTATGGCTACACCTTC CASSQATDTNYGYTF
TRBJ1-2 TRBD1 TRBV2 TGTGCCAGCAGGGCCGGGACAGGGAGCTATGGCTACACCTTC CASRAGTGSYGYTF
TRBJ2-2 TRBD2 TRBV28 TGTGCCAGCACCAAATTCGGTAGCGGGAGGACCGGGGAGCTGTTTTTT CASTKFGSGRTGELFF
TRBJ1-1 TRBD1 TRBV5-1 TGCGCCAGCAGCTTGGACAGGGGGATTACTGAAGCTTTCTTT CASSLDRGITEAFF
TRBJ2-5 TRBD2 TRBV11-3 TGTGCCAGCAGCTTAGCCCGACTAGCGGGAGGGGTAGAGACCCAGTACTTC CASSLARLAGGVETQYF
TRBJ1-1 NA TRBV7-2 TGTGCCAGCAGCTTAGCAGGGAGGGCTGAAGCTTTCTTT CASSLAGRAEAFF
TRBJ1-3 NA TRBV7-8 TGTGCCAGCAGCTTAATGTTGGTCGGTTCTGGAAACACCATATATTTT CASSLMLVGSGNTIYF
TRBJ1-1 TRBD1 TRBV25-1 TGTGCCAGCAGACGGGACAGGGGAGGGAGGGGCACTGAAGCTTTCTTT CASRRDRGGRGTEAFF
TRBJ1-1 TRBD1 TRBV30 TGTGCCTGGGGACAGGGTAACACTGAAGCTTTCTTT CAWGQGNTEAFF
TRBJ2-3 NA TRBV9 TGTGCCAGCAGCGTAGGAAGGTGGCGGGCCCCCGGGGCAGATACGCAGTATTTT CASSVGRWRAPGADTQYF
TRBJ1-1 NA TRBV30 TGTGCCTGGAGTTTTGGGGCCACAAGGGAGAACACTGAAGCTTTCTTT CAWSFGATRENTEAFF
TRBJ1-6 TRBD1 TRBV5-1 TGCGCCAGCAGCTTGGCCCCGGGGACAGGGAATAATTCACCCCTCCACTTT CASSLAPGTGNNSPLHF
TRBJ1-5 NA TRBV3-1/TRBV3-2 TGTGCCAGCAGCCAAGATACGGGTCATCAGCCCCAGCATTTT CASSQDTGHQPQHF
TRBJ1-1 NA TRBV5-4 TGTGCCAGCAGCCCATTTGACAGGAACACTGAAGCTTTCTTT CASSPFDRNTEAFF
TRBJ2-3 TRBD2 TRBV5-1 TGCGCCAGCAGCTTGGGGCGGGGGGCAGATACGCAGTATTTT CASSLGRGADTQYF
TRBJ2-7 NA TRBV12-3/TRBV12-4 TGTGCCAGCAGTTTGTCAGGGCTTTACGAGCAGTACTTC CASSLSGLYEQYF
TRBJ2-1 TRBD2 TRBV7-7 TGTGCTAGCAGCACCGGGACTAGCGGATACAATGAGCAGTTCTTC CASSTGTSGYNEQFF
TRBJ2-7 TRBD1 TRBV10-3 TGTGCCATCAGTCTTGGCAGGGGGTTAGAAGAGCAGTACTTC CAISLGRGLEEQYF
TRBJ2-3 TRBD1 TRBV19 TGTGCCAGTAGCGGGGACAGGGAAAGAACAGATACGCAGTATTTT CASSGDRERTDTQYF
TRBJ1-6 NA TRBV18 TGTGCCAGCTCACCAGGGGCCCCTCCGAATTCACCCCTCCACTTT CASSPGAPPNSPLHF
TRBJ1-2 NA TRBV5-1 TGCGCCAGCAGCAAGGACAGCTATGGCTACACCTTC CASSKDSYGYTF
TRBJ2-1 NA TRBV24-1 TGTGCCACCAGCGGGAGTGGCAATGAGCAGTTCTTC CATSGSGNEQFF
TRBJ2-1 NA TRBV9 TGTGCCAGCAGCGTTGACACGAGCTCCTACAATGAGCAGTTCTTC CASSVDTSSYNEQFF
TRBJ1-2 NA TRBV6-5 TGTGCCAGCACCGAGGACAGATTCTATGGCTACACCTTC CASTEDRFYGYTF
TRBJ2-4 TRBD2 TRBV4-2 TGTGCCAGCAGCCTCCGACTAGCGGGTGGAGCCAAAAACATTCAGTACTTC CASSLRLAGGAKNIQYF